The source of this T cell receptor (beta chain) is a study of T cell responses to AZD1222 COVID-19 vaccine. Notes on the study in general: White British people made up most donors, females outnumbered males, and clonal diversity was possibly underestimated. Following two doses of AZD1222, Spike-specific TCR breadth and depth rose.

Assay: immunoSEQ multiplex PCR; the TCRdb copy retains only in-frame clones and omits some. This table holds around 120,000 clones, 88% found once. This clone was seen more than once but under ten times. The antigen is undetermined. Germline values: CDR1 SGHTA, CDR2 FQGNSA. J lost 6 bases, V lost 5 bases, and 15 bases had no gene match. The CDR3 spans 16 residues. The sequence was collected from an adult who received the AZD1222 COVID-19 vaccine. The J gene is TRBJ2-7, the V gene TRBV7-2; 8 bases are a match to TRBD2. Sequenced here: peripheral blood, sampled 28 days after the second AZD1222 dose. The CDR3 loop is CASSPGGSGRSREQYF. In DNA form, the CDR3 reads TGTGCCAGCAGCCCCGGGGGGAGCGGGAGATCTCGCGAGCAGTACTTC. The variable domain in full, with the rest retrieved from reference TRBV7-2 and TRBJ2-7, is GAGVSQSPSNKVTEKGKDVELRCDPISGHTALYWYRQSLGQGLEFLIYFQGNSAPDKSGLPSDRFSAERTGGSVSTLTIQRTQQEDSAVYLCASSPGGSGRSREQYFGPGTRLTVT.